The source of this T cell receptor (beta chain) is a study of cytomegalovirus exposure and HLA in healthy donors. Study outcomes and limitations: Reports credit the classifier with highly specific, highly sensitive diagnosis of cytomegalovirus status.

The PCR made use of 60 Vbeta and 13 Jbeta primers. Sequencing used immunoSEQ multiplex PCR; TCRdb keeps in-frame clones, though not all of them. The sample holds about 45,000 clones; around 69% are singletons and the top ten take 3.4%. In its sample, this clone was seen a few times. Its antigen remains unidentified. Sequenced: PBMCs. The TCR comes from a young woman in good health and CMV-seronegative.

The CDR3 DNA sequence: TGTGCCAGCAGTATCGAACAGGGGTCGTTTGGACTAGCGGGGTTCTACGAGCAGTACTTC. It codes for CASSIEQGSFGLAGFYEQYF. The rearrangement joins TRBV28 to TRBJ2-7; TRBD2 matches at 12 bases. Germline V CDR1 and CDR2: MDHEN, SYDVKM. Unmatched junction bases numbered 20, after V lost 5 bases and J lost 3 bases. The CDR3 extends over 20 amino acids.